This T cell receptor beta chain was documented in a study of T cells after yellow fever vaccination. This clonotype was picked up many times. TCRdb re-derived calls from the 5' RACE reads in MiXCR, one entry per CDR3 protein. The table records 500,000 to 650,000 distinct CDR3 sequences, more than 9% of them present only once. Germline-derived CDR1 and CDR2 are SQVTM and ANQGSEA. The CDR3 loop spans 13 amino acids. V lost 4 bases to trimming and J lost 0 bases, with 9 bases between them. The sequences come from PBMCs, collected on the day of the yellow fever booster vaccination. This chain uses TRBV29-1 with TRBJ2-5; D remains ambiguous. The sequence was obtained from a man aged 25-40 years who received the YFV17D yellow fever vaccine. CDR3 nucleotides: TGCAGCGTTGCGCGGCGTAACCAAGAGACCCAGTACTTC. It codes for CSVARRNQETQYF. The full variable domain, in which reference TRBV29-1 and TRBJ2-5 provide the parts outside the CDR3, is SAVISQKPSRDICQRGTSLTIQCQVDSQVTMMFWYRQQPGQSLTLIATANQGSEATYESGFVIDKFPISRPNLTFSTLTVSNMSPEDSSIYLCSVARRNQETQYFGPGTRLLVL.